One sample yielded the 8 T cell receptor beta chains listed below, sequenced in a study of cytomegalovirus exposure and HLA in healthy donors. The PCR ran on 60 Vbeta and 13 Jbeta primers. Assay: immunoSEQ multiplex PCR; the TCRdb copy retains only in-frame clones and omits some. The table lists around 190,000 clones, 81% of them singletons. The source material was PBMCs. The receptors were gathered from a man younger than 35 in good health and CMV-seronegative.

The rearrangement joins TRBV7-9 to TRBJ2-7, with TRBD1 matching 10 bases. The germline CDR1 and CDR2 sequences are SEHNR and FQNEAQ (reference sequence). V gave up 2 bases and J gave up 2 bases; unmatched junction bases: 6. This CDR3 is built from 16 residues. In DNA form, the CDR3 reads TGTGCCAGCAGCTTAAGGGGGACAGGGGCGACCTACGAGCAGTACTTC. Its translation is CASSLRGTGATYEQYF.

A remark on this clone: The same CDR3 arises from other DNA sequences in this sample as well. The chain links TRBV11-2 to TRBJ2-6, with 7 nucleotides matching TRBD1. With V trimmed by 5 bases and J by 5 bases, 6 bases remained unmatched. CDR1 is SGHAT and CDR2 is FQNNGV in the germline V gene. The length of the CDR3 is 15 residues. The CDR3 loop reads CASSPTGFWANVLTF. The DNA of the CDR3 is TGTGCCAGCAGCCCGACAGGGTTTTGGGCCAACGTCCTGACTTTC.

The chain employs TRBV2 and TRBJ1-1; tentatively, D is TRBD1 (6 bases). V gave up 3 bases and J gave up 1 base, with 9 bases separating them. CDR3 length: 14 residues. From germline, CDR1 is SNHLY and CDR2 FYNNEI. CDR3 sequence: CASSEGRGNTEAFF. In nucleotides, the CDR3 is TGTGCCAGCAGTGAGGGCAGGGGGAACACTGAAGCTTTCTTT. The entire variable domain, with the rest obtained from reference TRBV2 and TRBJ1-1, is as follows: EPEVTQTPSHQVTQMGQEVILRCVPISNHLYFYWYRQILGQKVEFLVSFYNNEISEKSEIFDDQFSVERPDGSNFTLKIRSTKLEDSAMYFCASSEGRGNTEAFFGQGTRLTVV.

This chain connects TRBV19 to TRBJ1-5; D gene unclear. The V end was cut by 4 bases, the J end by 5 bases, with 9 bases between. Per the germline V gene, CDR1 is LNHDA and CDR2 is SQIVND (reference sequence). The CDR3 has 13 residues. CDR3 bases: TGTGCCAGTAGTACTCCACATGATCAGCCCCAGCATTTT. The encoded protein is CASSTPHDQPQHF.

The V call is TRBV28, the J call TRBJ2-1; the match to TRBD1 covers 7 bases. The ends lost 6 bases at V and 3 bases at J; junction bases unmatched: 5. The length of the CDR3 is 14 residues. CDR1 MDHEN and CDR2 SYDVKM come from the germline V gene. The CDR3 sequence is CASSPRQGYNEQFF. CDR3 nucleotide sequence: TGTGCCAGCAGCCCAAGACAGGGCTACAATGAGCAGTTCTTC.

This clone showed up just a few times. The rearrangement uses TRBV29-1 and TRBJ1-4; no definite D call. The V end lost 7 bases, the J end lost 0 bases, and 15 bases lay between the germline ends. CDR1 and CDR2 (germline): SQVTM, ANQGSEA. There are 15 residues in the CDR3. The CDR3 loop reads CSEGALPSTNEKLFF. CDR3 sequence (DNA): TGCAGCGAGGGAGCCCTCCCCTCAACTAATGAAAAACTGTTTTTT.

This CDR3 is CASRRDQETQYF. The CDR3 coding sequence is TGTGCAAGTCGCCGGGACCAAGAGACCCAGTACTTC. The V call is TRBV12-2, the J call TRBJ2-5; the table assigns TRBD2, which was not confirmed against the DNA. TRBV12-2 is listed as a pseudogene. The CDR3 covers 12 residues.

This clone was observed a few times. The CDR3 sequence: CASSLSPVNRNQPQHF. The CDR3 DNA follows: TGTGCCAGCAGCTTGTCCCCAGTCAATCGCAATCAGCCCCAGCATTTT. J is TRBJ1-5 and V is TRBV5-5; D uncertain. This CDR3 has 16 amino acids. V lost 1 base and J lost 2, with 13 bases in between. CDR1 is SGHKS, CDR2 YYEKEE, per germline (reference sequence).